Below, 31 T cell receptor beta chains from the same sample are listed, as sequenced in a study of spatial heterogeneity in lung cancer. TCRdb redid the calling of the 5' RACE reads with MiXCR, one entry per CDR3 protein. The sample yields some 12,000 distinct CDR3 sequences, approximately 12% seen once. These TCRs are of unknown antigen specificity. Documented time point: sample taken at primary tumor resection. Findings and limits, study-wide: Mutation tallies in tumors tracked expanded intratumoral alpha and beta TCR counts.

The specimen was lung tumor tissue, collected at surgery. These receptors all come from a male donor with early-stage non-small cell lung cancer.

The rearrangement links TRBV28 to TRBJ2-7; D may be TRBD2 (5 bases). Germline CDR1 MDHEN, CDR2 SYDVKM. V shed 3 bases and J shed 3 bases, with 12 bases lying between them. The CDR3 has 14 residues. In DNA form, the CDR3 reads TGTGCCAGCAGTTTCCTCGGGGAACGCTACGAGCAGTACTTC. This sequence encodes CASSFLGERYEQYF.

This clonotype has just a few counts. The chain combines TRBV25-1 with TRBJ2-5, with D hard to call. Germline V lookup: CDR1 MGHDK, CDR2 SYGVNS. V lost 1 base and J lost 5, with 5 bases in between. The CDR3 is made up of 12 amino acids. CDR3 in amino acids: CASSELEETQYF. Here the CDR3 DNA reads TGTGCCAGCAGTGAATTAGAGGAGACCCAGTACTTC.

This chain uses TRBV11-2 with TRBJ1-4; tentatively, D is TRBD1 (5 bases). The V and J ends lost 5 bases and 8 bases respectively, with 15 bases between them. The CDR3 has 14 amino acids. Germline V lookup: CDR1 SGHAT, CDR2 FQNNGV. In DNA form, the CDR3 reads TGTGCCAGCAGCCCCCTGGGGACCGAAGAAAAACTGTTTTTT. This sequence encodes CASSPLGTEEKLFF.

By frequency in the sample, this clonotype is medium-sized (0.01 to 0.1%). The chain is built from TRBV20-1 and TRBJ2-6; D remains ambiguous. The CDR3 sequence is 15 residues long. The germline V gene encodes CDR1 DFQATT and CDR2 SNEGSKA (reference sequence). Deletions cut 3 bases from V and 0 bases from J, with 9 bases between. The CDR3 region has the DNA TGCAGTGCTAGGCACGGTAACTCTGGGGCCAACGTCCTGACTTTC. Encoded protein: CSARHGNSGANVLTF.

This clonotype was picked up a small number of times. For the CDR3, the DNA is TGTGCCAGCAGCTTAGTAGAGGAGAACACTGAAGCTTTCTTT. Residues: CASSLVEENTEAFF. The rearrangement joins TRBV7-9 to TRBJ1-1; D uncertain. Trimming removed 1 base from V and 1 base from J, with 7 bases in between. The V gene's germline CDR1 is SEHNR and CDR2 FQNEAQ (reference sequence). The CDR3 runs to 14 residues.

The rearrangement uses TRBV11-2 and TRBJ1-1, with D unresolved. The CDR3 covers 14 residues. Trimming cost V 5 bases and J 3 bases, with 13 bases left between them. CDR1 and CDR2 (germline): SGHAT, FQNNGV. The CDR3 region has the DNA TGTGCCAGCAGCAGCAGCGGGCGGGACACTGAAGCTTTCTTT. Its translation: CASSSSGRDTEAFF.

This clonotype was observed a single time. The genes are TRBV9 and TRBJ2-5; TRBD2 might be the D (6 bases). V shed 2 bases and J shed 4 bases, with 9 bases lying between them. The germline CDR1 and CDR2 sequences are SGDLS and YYNGEE. This CDR3 is built from 13 residues. CDR3 loop: CASSVASAETQYF. The CDR3 DNA sequence: TGTGCCAGCAGCGTGGCTAGCGCAGAGACCCAGTACTTC. Filled out from reference TRBV9 and TRBJ2-5, the complete variable domain reads DSGVTQTPKHLITATGQRVTLRCSPRSGDLSVYWYQQSLDQGLQFLIQYYNGEERAKGNILERFSAQQFPDLHSELNLSSLELGDSALYFCASSVASAETQYFGPGTRLLVL.

This clonotype showed up just a few times. The chain links TRBV11-2 to TRBJ2-7; D is undetermined. V was clipped by 1 base and J by 5 bases, with 9 bases between them. Per the germline V gene, CDR1 is SGHAT and CDR2 is FQNNGV. This CDR3 is 13 amino acids long. CDR3 sequence: CASSLGPLHEQYF. The CDR3 DNA sequence: TGTGCCAGCAGCTTAGGACCCCTCCACGAGCAGTACTTC.

This clonotype has a handful of counts. This chain links TRBV4-3 with TRBJ2-2; unclear D gene. Germline V gives CDR1 LGHNA, CDR2 YSLEER. This CDR3 is 16 amino acids long. Trimming left V 3 bases short and J 2 bases short, with 13 bases between. This CDR3 reads CASSQLPVGNTGELFF. CDR3 DNA: TGCGCCAGCAGCCAGCTGCCCGTTGGTAACACCGGGGAGCTGTTTTTT.

This clonotype was observed a handful of times. The chain carries TRBV20-1 and TRBJ2-5; D gene ambiguous. The V gene lost 0 bases and the J gene lost 5 bases, with 16 bases spanning the gap. The CDR3 contains 15 residues. CDR1 is DFQATT and CDR2 is SNEGSKA in the germline V gene (reference sequence). The CDR3 loop is CSARDSTRLGETQYF. The CDR3 region has the DNA TGCAGTGCTAGAGACTCTACCCGTCTAGGGGAGACCCAGTACTTC.

This clonotype was seen a few times. The J gene is TRBJ2-4, the V gene TRBV13; D is perhaps TRBD2 (5 bases). CDR1 and CDR2 from the germline V gene are PRHDT and FYEKMQ (reference sequence). The CDR3 spans 14 residues. V was clipped by 5 bases and J by 0 bases, with 8 bases between them. CDR3 in amino acids: CASSPGLAKNIQYF. The CDR3 DNA reads TGTGCCAGCAGCCCGGGGTTAGCCAAAAACATTCAGTACTTC.

This sequence joins TRBV7-2 and TRBJ2-4; 7 bases map to TRBD2. The length of the CDR3 is 14 residues. Germline V lookup: CDR1 SGHTA, CDR2 FQGNSA. Trimming at V came to 5 bases and at J to 6 bases, leaving 7 bases not matched to a gene. CDR3 DNA: TGTGCCAGCAGCCCCCTATGGGGGGGAAACATTCAGTACTTC. Protein product: CASSPLWGGNIQYF.

This chain links TRBV29-1 with TRBJ1-2, with 7 positions matching TRBD1. The CDR3 consists of 12 residues. V was clipped by 6 bases and J by 0 bases; unmatched bases: 1. Per the germline V gene, CDR1 is SQVTM and CDR2 is ANQGSEA. The CDR3 DNA follows: TGCAGCGTCGACAGGGCTAACTATGGCTACACCTTC. Its protein is CSVDRANYGYTF.

The CDR3: CASSPQGDTQYF. The CDR3 nucleotides read TGTGCCAGCAGTCCACAAGGGGATACGCAGTATTTT. V gene TRBV12-3 or TRBV12-4 combines with J gene TRBJ2-3; the D is unclear. Trimming stripped 5 bases from V and 6 bases from J, with 9 bases between. The CDR3 totals 12 residues.

Only a few counts were recorded for this clonotype. The chain is built from TRBV11-2 and TRBJ2-7; no definite D call. This CDR3 has 14 amino acids. Trimming took off 0 bases at V and 4 bases at J, with 10 bases between the two ends. From germline, CDR1 is SGHAT and CDR2 FQNNGV. CDR3 bases: TGTGCCAGCAGCTTAGAGTGGACCCATTACGAGCAGTACTTC. Residues: CASSLEWTHYEQYF.

There are a few counts of this clonotype. The chain joins TRBV7-2 to TRBJ1-2; D remains unclear. The CDR3 runs to 13 residues. The germline gives CDR1 SGHTA, CDR2 FQGNSA. Trimming removed 3 bases at V and 6 bases at J, with 11 bases between. In DNA, the CDR3 is TGTGCCAGCAGCTTCCAGGACTGGGATGGCTACACCTTC. This gives the protein CASSFQDWDGYTF.

This clonotype has only a few counts. The V gene is TRBV5-1, the J gene TRBJ1-1, with D possibly TRBD1 on 6 matching bases. V gave up 2 bases and J gave up 4 bases, with 12 bases separating them. Germline CDR1 reads SGHRS; CDR2 reads YFSETQ. This CDR3 spans 14 amino acids. CDR3 bases: TGCGCCAGCAGCTTACAGGACAGTACCACTGAAGCTTTCTTT. Its translation: CASSLQDSTTEAFF.

This clonotype was counted many times. This chain joins TRBV12-3 or TRBV12-4 and TRBJ2-3; no firm D call. V was pared by 6 bases and J by 1 base, with 8 bases between. The CDR3 sequence is 13 residues long. The CDR3 protein is CASSPKGTDTQYF. For the CDR3, the DNA is TGTGCCAGCAGCCCTAAGGGCACAGATACGCAGTATTTT.

The CDR3 DNA reads TGCAGTGCGAGCCGCCGGGACACCGACAATGAGCAGTTCTTC. Amino acid sequence: CSASRRDTDNEQFF. V usage is TRBV20-1 and J usage is TRBJ2-1; D is possibly TRBD1 (6 bases). The V and J ends lost 6 bases and 5 bases respectively, with 17 bases between them. The germline V gene has CDR1 DFQATT and CDR2 SNEGSKA (reference sequence). The CDR3 totals 14 residues.

V usage is TRBV25-1 and J usage is TRBJ1-6; no clear D. The germline V gene has CDR1 MGHDK and CDR2 SYGVNS. V was clipped by 2 bases and J by 7 bases, with 3 bases between them. CDR3 size: 12 residues. The CDR3 DNA sequence: TGTGCCAGCAGTGAACAGAATTCACCCCTCCACTTT. The encoded protein is CASSEQNSPLHF.

This clonotype was picked up a small number of times. The rearrangement links TRBV5-1 to TRBJ2-2, with a tentative D call TRBD2 (6 bases). Germline V gene data show CDR1 as SGHRS and CDR2 as YFSETQ. With 0 bases removed from V and 3 bases from J, the gap between germline ends came to 12 bases. CDR3 length: 16 amino acids. In DNA form, the CDR3 reads TGCGCCAGCAGCTTGGTAGGAGGGATGGACACCGGGGAGCTGTTTTTT. Its translation is CASSLVGGMDTGELFF.

There are a few counts of this clonotype. This chain connects TRBV6-2 or TRBV6-3 to TRBJ1-5, with D possibly TRBD1 on 5 matching bases. The germline gives CDR1 MNHEY, CDR2 SVGEGT. V was cut by 7 bases and J by 3 bases, with 10 bases left in between. CDR3 length equals 13 residues. CDR3 sequence reads: CASNQGINQPQHF. CDR3 bases: TGTGCCAGCAATCAGGGCATCAATCAGCCCCAGCATTTT.

By share of the sample, this clonotype is medium-sized. V and J are TRBV21-1 and TRBJ1-1; TRBD1, the D gene given by the table, was not confirmed from the DNA. TRBV21-1 is deemed a pseudogene. The CDR3 sequence is 15 residues long. CDR3 in amino acids: CASSDLFGPDTEAFF. Here the CDR3 DNA reads TGTGCCAGCAGTGACCTTTTCGGCCCCGACACTGAAGCTTTCTTT.

The V and J genes are TRBV12-3 or TRBV12-4 and TRBJ1-1; 8 bases line up with TRBD1. CDR3 length: 15 amino acids. V shed 4 bases and J 4 bases; nucleotides not matched to a gene: 8. CDR3 residues: CASSSYQGARTEAFF. The CDR3 DNA reads as TGTGCCAGCAGTTCCTATCAGGGGGCGCGCACTGAAGCTTTCTTT.

The rearrangement joins TRBV4-2 to TRBJ1-5; 8 nucleotides align to TRBD1. V lost 5 bases, J lost 2 bases, and 14 bases stayed unmatched. The CDR3 runs to 18 residues. Germline assignment: CDR1 LGHNA and CDR2 YNFKEQ. CDR3 DNA: TGTGCCAGCAGCGAGAGGACAGGGAGGGTAGATGGCAATCAGCCCCAGCATTTT. Its protein product is CASSERTGRVDGNQPQHF.

This clonotype was detected a few times. The rearrangement joins TRBV4-3 to TRBJ2-1; 8 nucleotides agree with TRBD2. This CDR3 region has 16 residues. In germline, CDR1 is LGHNA, CDR2 YSLEER. Germline trimming cut 4 bases from V and 0 bases from J; bases unmatched to any gene: 5. CDR3 DNA sequence: TGCGCCAGCAGCCCCGCGGGGGGAAACTCCTACAATGAGCAGTTCTTC. Its translation is CASSPAGGNSYNEQFF.

In its sample, this clonotype was seen many times. V usage is TRBV4-2 and J usage is TRBJ1-2, with 10 bases matching TRBD1. The CDR3 consists of 15 residues. CDR1 and CDR2 (germline): LGHNA, YNFKEQ. V gave up 2 bases and J gave up 3 bases; unmatched junction bases: 3. The CDR3 bases are TGTGCCAGCAGCCAACGACAGGGGGCGGACTATGGCTACACCTTC. Translating it yields CASSQRQGADYGYTF.

The chain recombines TRBV9 with TRBJ2-1; TRBD2 matches 10 bases. This CDR3 region has 16 residues. The germline V gene encodes CDR1 SGDLS and CDR2 YYNGEE. V gave up 3 bases and J gave up 2 bases; unmatched junction bases: 5. In nucleotides, the CDR3 is TGTGCCAGCAGCGAGCGGGGGGGCTTTACCTACAATGAGCAGTTCTTC. This gives the protein CASSERGGFTYNEQFF.

V is TRBV3-1 and J is TRBJ1-4, with D possibly TRBD1 on 5 matching bases. Germline assignment: CDR1 LGHDT and CDR2 YNNKEL (reference sequence). CDR3 length: 16 residues. V lost 4 bases and J lost 8, with 20 bases in between. CDR3 DNA sequence: TGTGCCAGCAGCCCATACTCCGGGACTGGGGGAGAAAAACTGTTTTTT. Translating gives CASSPYSGTGGEKLFF.

The sample holds many counts of this clonotype. V gene TRBV7-8 combines with J gene TRBJ1-2; D uncertain. Looked up from germline, CDR1 is SGHVS and CDR2 is FQNEAQ. Deletions cut 1 base from V and 7 bases from J, with 13 bases between. The CDR3 consists of 14 residues. As DNA, the CDR3 is TGTGCCAGCAGCTTAGAGGGAATCGATGGTGGCTACACCTTC. Its protein is CASSLEGIDGGYTF.

This clonotype showed up many times. The chain is built from TRBV20-1 and TRBJ2-1; no clear D. Germline V gives CDR1 DFQATT, CDR2 SNEGSKA (reference sequence). The CDR3 totals 15 residues. The V end was cut by 0 bases, the J end by 5 bases, with 14 bases between. CDR3 in amino acids: CSARDLGVANNEQFF. CDR3 nucleotide sequence: TGCAGTGCTAGAGATCTGGGCGTCGCGAACAATGAGCAGTTCTTC.